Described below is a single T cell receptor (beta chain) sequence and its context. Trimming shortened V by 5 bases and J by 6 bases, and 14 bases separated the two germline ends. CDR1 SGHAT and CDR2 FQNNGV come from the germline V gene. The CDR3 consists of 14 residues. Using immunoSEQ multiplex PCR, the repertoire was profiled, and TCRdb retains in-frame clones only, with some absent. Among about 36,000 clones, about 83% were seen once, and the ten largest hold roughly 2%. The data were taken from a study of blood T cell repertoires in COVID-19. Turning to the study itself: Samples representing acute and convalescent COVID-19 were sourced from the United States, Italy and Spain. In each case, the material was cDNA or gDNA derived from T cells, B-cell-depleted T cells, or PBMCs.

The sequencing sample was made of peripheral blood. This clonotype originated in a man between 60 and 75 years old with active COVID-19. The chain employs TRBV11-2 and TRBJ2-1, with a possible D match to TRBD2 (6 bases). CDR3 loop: CASSPDYQLNEQFF. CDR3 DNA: TGTGCCAGCAGCCCGGACTACCAACTCAATGAGCAGTTCTTC.